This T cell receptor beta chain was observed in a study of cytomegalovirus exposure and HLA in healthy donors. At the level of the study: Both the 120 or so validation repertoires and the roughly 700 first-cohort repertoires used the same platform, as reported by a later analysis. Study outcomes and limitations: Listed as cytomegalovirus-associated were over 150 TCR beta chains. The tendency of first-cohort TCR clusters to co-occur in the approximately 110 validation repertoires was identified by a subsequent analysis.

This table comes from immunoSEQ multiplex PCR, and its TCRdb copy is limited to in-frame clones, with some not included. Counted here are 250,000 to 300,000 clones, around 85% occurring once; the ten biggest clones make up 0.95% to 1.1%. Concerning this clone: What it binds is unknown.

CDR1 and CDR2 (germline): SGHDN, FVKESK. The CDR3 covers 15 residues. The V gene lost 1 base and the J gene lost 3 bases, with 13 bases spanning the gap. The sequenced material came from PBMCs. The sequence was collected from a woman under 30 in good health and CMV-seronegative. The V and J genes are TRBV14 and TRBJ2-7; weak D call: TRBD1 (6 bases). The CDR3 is CASSQGQGSIYEQYF. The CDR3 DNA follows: TGTGCCAGCAGCCAAGGTCAGGGGAGTATCTACGAGCAGTACTTC.